This T cell receptor (beta chain) comes out of a study of cytomegalovirus exposure and HLA in healthy donors. Study summary: Unique TCR beta sequences numbering about 100 million came from around 180 million T cells in an earlier analysis.

Notes on the study in general: Sequencing artifact likely explains a cluster of highly shared sequence variants. TCR beta chains associated with HLA were, in a later analysis, more clonally expanded than equally common others. The study recorded 164 TCR beta chains that were cytomegalovirus-associated.

This CDR3 is 16 amino acids long. From germline, CDR1 is SGHTA and CDR2 FQGTGA. The V and J ends lost 1 base and 5 bases, in that order; junction bases with no gene match: 7. On this clone itself: The target antigen is unknown.

Primers for the PCR totalled 60 Vbeta and 13 Jbeta. Data came from immunoSEQ multiplex PCR; TCRdb stores just in-frame clones and leaves some out. Here the sample spans 150,000 to 200,000 clones, about 80% being singletons. Sequences were obtained from PBMCs. The origin of this receptor is a woman in her thirties in good health and CMV-seropositive. The V and J genes are TRBV7-3 and TRBJ2-2, with 7 bases aligning to TRBD1. The CDR3 bases are TGTGCCAGCAGCTTAAAGCAGGGGGTGGAAACCGGGGAGCTGTTTTTT. Its translation: CASSLKQGVETGELFF.